Shown below are 4 T cell receptor beta chains from a single sample sequenced in a study of blood T cell repertoires in COVID-19 (dated by TCRdb to 2019 to 2021). The method behind the library was the immunoSEQ multiplex PCR assay. TCRdb obtained this table from immuneACCESS and retained in-frame rearrangements with V and J assigned. These tables miss some clones; where compared with another copy, unresolved V genes account for less than half of the shortfall, and the remainder is unexplained. This sample lists a few hundred thousand clones; around 87% were detected once. Of the sample, roughly 2% falls within the top ten clones. The sequenced material came from PBMCs or T cells enriched from blood (not recorded which). Receptors were obtained from a man aged 40-49 years in a cohort exposed to, infected with or recovered from COVID-19 (not recorded which).

The rearrangement links TRBV2 to TRBJ1-5; 9 bases are a match to TRBD1. V shed 7 bases, J shed 6 bases, and the junction held 10 bases outside the gene matches. The CDR3 spans 15 residues. The germline V gene has CDR1 SNHLY and CDR2 FYNNEI. The CDR3 DNA reads TGTGCCAGCAACCCGGGACAGGGAGGATTTCAGCCCCAGCATTTT. This codes for CASNPGQGGFQPQHF.

The genes are TRBV28 and TRBJ1-2; 7 bases line up with TRBD1. The ends lost 2 bases at V and 7 bases at J; junction bases unmatched: 10. The CDR3 spans 15 residues. In germline, CDR1 is MDHEN, CDR2 SYDVKM. The CDR3 reads CASSLRGPAGGGYTF. Written as DNA, the CDR3 is TGTGCCAGCAGTTTAAGAGGCCCGGCAGGGGGTGGCTACACCTTC.

This chain links TRBV5-4 with TRBJ2-7, with a weak D call TRBD2 (6 bases). The ends were cut back, 10 bases at V and 1 base at J, with 15 bases in the middle. Germline V gene lookup returns CDR1 SGHNT and CDR2 YYREEE (reference sequence). The CDR3 loop spans 13 amino acids. The CDR3 loop reads CAAAEGRSYEQYF. In DNA form, the CDR3 reads TGTGCCGCCGCGGAGGGCCGATCCTACGAGCAGTACTTC.

This clone was detected only a few times. This sequence joins TRBV29-1 and TRBJ2-1, with TRBD2 matching 8 bases. The germline V gene has CDR1 SQVTM and CDR2 ANQGSEA. V was pared by 3 bases and J by 0 bases, with 7 bases of the junction left unmatched. The CDR3 loop spans 16 amino acids. CDR3 region: CSVDGTSGSSYNEQFF. The CDR3 DNA sequence: TGCAGCGTTGATGGGACAAGCGGGAGCTCCTACAATGAGCAGTTCTTC.